The entry below describes one T cell receptor (beta chain). No cognate antigen has been identified for it. No per-base quality is available; no much larger clone lies one base away. This record belongs to a study of cytomegalovirus exposure and HLA in healthy donors (dated by TCRdb to the late 2010s). As for the study more broadly: An earlier analysis of 587 of the donors reported 276 Gb of sequence data and some 120 million unique TCR beta sequences from around 200 million T cells. An early release covering roughly 580 HLA-typed donors comprised approximately 290 gigabases of sequencing data and 85 million to 100 million unique TCR sequences. Among the roughly 400 genotyped donors, approximately 82% belonged to the genetic ancestry cluster associated with self-reported Caucasian donors. The study was designed to test whether signatures of past pathogen exposure could be identified by cataloging public T cell receptors. The T cell repertoires of 666 subjects were profiled by immunosequencing and related to cytomegalovirus serostatus. A separate validation cohort of roughly 130 different subjects was used in addition to the 666-subject first cohort. High-throughput TCR immunosequencing, statistical association of individual TCRs with disease status, and machine learning were combined to predict cytomegalovirus infection status. To study patterns of TCR occurrence, a later analysis re-analyzed previously published TCR beta repertoires from just over 650 donors and added high-resolution HLA genotyping. The later analysis used no new phenotypic data to find candidate immune exposures, relying instead on TCR beta sequences and their occurrence across donors. An earlier analysis of 587 of the donors used high-throughput TCR beta sequencing to judge whether each TCR beta V gene segment behaved as functional or pseudogenic. Donor age, sex, ethnicity and CMV serostatus were compiled alongside the repertoire data. In a later genetic analysis, genome-wide SNP genotypes for about 65% of the roughly 700 donors were used, and that subset was treated as a discovery cohort. All discovery cohort repertoires had been generated on a single sequencing platform. HLA typing covered class I and class II loci at four-digit resolution. Typing coverage differed by locus: A, B, C, DRB1 and DQB1 were typed in roughly 620-640 donors, DQA1 in 522, DPA1 in around 600, and DPB1 in 472. Five DR-DQ haplotypes were treated as single units for association and clustering because of strong linkage in the cohort. Among about 370 genotyped donors of the cohort, an average of around 250,000 unique TCR beta nucleotide sequences was sequenced per donor, of which approximately 18% were non-productive. Beyond this particular receptor, the publication reports: Because some donors lacked HLA typing at each locus, the association tests relied only on the typed subset. Immune exposure information for the cohort was limited to CMV serostatus. In both the original and validation cohorts, the classifier was reported to diagnose cytomegalovirus status with high specificity and sensitivity. A later analysis found that HLA-associated TCR beta chains were more clonally expanded and had lower generation probabilities than equally common non-associated chains. Roughly uniform sequencing depth across donors was assumed in presence/absence analyses, although this assumption may not hold. Assigning TCR associations to individual alleles was difficult when HLA alleles, especially DR and DQ, strongly co-occurred. A further reported finding was that TCR beta sequences accurately predicted the HLA-A and HLA-B alleles for most subjects in the first cohort. In the study, roughly 160 TCR beta chains were listed as associated with cytomegalovirus. In a later analysis, most CMV-associated TCR beta chains were found to appear HLA-restricted, with HLA associations seemingly driven largely by CMV exposure. A group of highly shared sequence variants was considered likely to be a technical artifact of the sequencing pipeline. While some public TCRs were present in many individuals, most TCR sequences turned up only very rarely across donors. Roughly 17 rarely observed V segments, including chromosome 9 orphons, were excluded from the earlier analysis of about 500 of the donors because counts were too low. According to a later analysis, parvovirus B19, influenza, CMV and Epstein-Barr virus appeared linked to several top co-occurrence clusters. Broadly in line with IMGT annotations, most TCR beta V segments showed up in productive rearrangements about 90% or about 30% of the time in an earlier analysis of approximately 600 of the donors. The authors suggested that the approach could potentially be generalized to other disease states and immunological phenotypes. In vitro tests confirmed that a few of the cytomegalovirus-associated TCR beta chains recognize cytomegalovirus antigens. A later genetic analysis reported fewer N-insertions in productive TCRs among donors in an Asian-associated ancestry cluster than the 666-donor mean. Linkage disequilibrium might explain the correlated functional status among segregating V segments, but an unknown experimental factor could not be ruled out. Specific HLA alleles were associated with over 15,000 TCR beta sequences at a false discovery rate of 0.05 in a later analysis. An association between a missense DCLRE1C variant and V-gene and J-gene trimming of TCR beta chains was found in a later genetic analysis and replicated in an independent cohort. A later analysis found that TCR association rates varied across HLA loci, with DRB1 alleles showing the most associated TCRs and HLA-C alleles the fewest. Only TCR beta chains were sequenced in this cohort, and the absence of alpha or paired-chain data limited detectable features.

Libraries were built with the immunoSEQ multiplex PCR assay. For the multiplex PCR, a mixture combining 60 forward primers for TCR Vbeta segments and 13 reverse primers for TCR Jbeta segments was used. The CDR3 region of rearranged TCR beta genes was amplified from genomic DNA with a multiplex PCR assay. Amplified TCR beta libraries were sequenced as 87-base-pair reads on the Illumina HiSeq System. As for the original processing: In a later analysis, some 80 million unique TCR beta chains were counted across the 500 to 850 repertoires, and around 10 million of these chains were shared by at least two donors. Raw reads were error-corrected and collapsed into unique sequences with a nearest-neighbor algorithm that merged closely related sequences to remove PCR and sequencing errors. CDR3 sequences were aligned to IMGT reference sequences to assign V, D and J gene segments. For a sequence to be retained, at least a six-nucleotide match to both a V gene segment and a J gene segment was required. A rearrangement was called productive if the CDR3 had no stop codons and remained in frame with V and J, and every other rearrangement was called non-productive. CDR3 was defined by IMGT convention, running from the second conserved V-encoded cysteine to the conserved J-encoded phenylalanine. The earlier analysis of more than 450 of the donors excluded sequences that lacked an unambiguous match to a single V gene segment. In an earlier analysis of roughly 600 of the donors, a V segment was called functional when productive rearrangements were above 56.7%, and segregating when the standard deviation between donors exceeded 5%. A statistical classification framework was built to diagnose cytomegalovirus status from the catalog of TCR beta chain sequences. V and J gene assignment, in a later analysis, came from comparing TCR nucleotide sequences with IMGT/GENE-DB human TR gene sequences. Using the TCRdist pipeline, a later analysis assigned CDR3 sequences along with most-parsimonious VDJ recombination scenarios. In a later analysis, each TCR beta chain was defined by its CDR3 amino acid sequence together with its V-gene family, and reads lacking a unique V-gene family were excluded. As a way to deal with suspected cross-contamination and a sequencing artifact, a later analysis dropped hundreds of nucleotide sequences that were highly shared and had low generation probability. In a later analysis, a clonal expansion index for each public chain was calculated from normalized within-repertoire ranks of inferred template counts. In a later analysis, generation probabilities were computed with a VDJ recombination model fitted to out-of-frame rearrangements, and the resulting probabilities were checked against IGoR. Hypergeometric tests were used in a later analysis to score TCR-TCR, TCR-HLA and TCR-CMV co-occurrence, with a repertoire-size bias correction applied to the TCR pairs. False discovery rates were estimated in a later analysis by permuting HLA or CMV assignments 20 times. In a later analysis, co-occurring TCRs were grouped using DBSCAN, with TCRdist sequence similarity added in when clustering inside HLA-allele-positive subsets. Repertoires with fewer than 30,000 or more than 120,000 public chains, plus five repertoires with anomalous nucleotide sharing, were excluded from co-occurrence clustering. TCRdb obtained this table from immuneACCESS and retained in-frame rearrangements with V and J assigned. These tables miss some clones; where compared with another copy, unresolved V genes account for less than half of the shortfall, and the remainder is unexplained. V and J calls and clone size are copied from that table; D and trimming were computed from the DNA. For this sample there are about 150,000 clones; 70% to 85% appear just once. The ten largest clones represent 2% to 2.5% of the sample.

The cohort was made up of under 800 healthy bone marrow donors. At the time of sampling, every cohort member was nominally healthy, though immune exposures that went unrecorded were likely present. The donor tested CMV seronegative, placing the donor among the approximately 360 seronegative members of the cohort. Every donor gave a peripheral blood sample, and the peripheral blood mononuclear cells from that sample were used for TCR beta sequencing. The Qiagen DNeasy Blood Extraction Kit was used to extract genomic DNA from the blood cell samples. The sequence was obtained from a man aged 25 to 40 in good health and CMV-seronegative. Sequenced: PBMCs.

The nucleotide sequence reads TGCGCCAGCAGCCAAGTTCCTAGGACAGATGGCTACGAGCAGTACTTC. It specifies CASSQVPRTDGYEQYF. This sequence uses TRBV4-3 and TRBJ2-7, and possibly TRBD1, on 6 matching bases. CDR1 is given as LGHNA and CDR2 as YSLEER, both from the germline V gene. From the cysteine up to the phenylalanine, the CDR3 has a length of 16 residues. This entry keeps only the CDR3 DNA: 48 bases, framed from base 1. Relative to germline, V is 1 base shorter and J is 3 bases shorter, with 16 bases between their ends.